What follows are 10 T cell receptor delta chains derived from one specimen sequenced in a study of γδ T cells in repeated Plasmodium falciparum infection. TCRdb reprocessed the multiplex PCR reads using CATT. The data show around 46,000 delta-chain clones, 1.5% to 2% seen once. Vgamma9/Vdelta2+ and Vdelta2-negative gammadelta T cells were flow-sorted from PBMC for bulk sequencing. Source material: gamma-delta T cells from blood. Receptor source: a pool of human donors (malaria-infected and uninfected, not separated).

This clone has just a few counts. The TCRdb record carries a much larger clone's protein, which differs from this DNA's translation at residue 15; a read error is the likely cause, and the protein listed here is the DNA translation. The V gene is given as TRDV3, and no J gene call is available; the D call in the table, TRDD3, was not verified against the DNA. Germline loops: CDR1 TVYSNPD, CDR2 GDNSRS (reference sequence). The CDR3 extends over 16 amino acids. CDR3 in DNA: TGTGCCTTTAGTGCGCGACTGTGGGGGTACACCGATAAACTCACCTTT. It encodes CAFSARLWGYTDKLTF.

This clone was seen at least ten times. It differs at one base from a far larger clone, so likely a read error. Different DNA sequences within this sample yield the same CDR3. The V gene is TRDV2, the J gene TRDJ1; D is unclear. The CDR3 length is 12 residues. Germline CDR1 and CDR2: GEAIGNYY and EKD. V was shortened by 5 bases and J by 2 bases, with 8 bases between the two germline ends. CDR3 in DNA: TGTGCCTGTGGGACTTGTACCGATAAACTCATCTTT. Translation gives CACGTCTDKLIF.

Comments on this clone: TCRdb has a much larger clone's protein, which differs at residue 9 from the translation of this DNA, likely because of a read error; what is shown is the protein translated from the DNA. The genes are TRDV1 and TRDJ1; possible D gene TRDD3, 6 bases. As TCRdb names no J gene, one was assigned here on the basis of a DNA match to germline. Trimming cost V 2 bases and J 0 bases, with 13 bases left between them. The CDR3 spans 16 residues. Germline V gene lookup returns CDR1 TSWWSYY and CDR2 QGS. The CDR3, as DNA: TGTGCTCTTGGGGAAGGGGGGGGACGATACACCGATAAACTCATCTTT. This sequence encodes CALGEGGGRYTDKLIF.

A word on this clone: This likely came from a read error, as a far larger clone is one base away. In the same sample, other DNA sequences code for this CDR3. The rearrangement joins TRDV1 to TRDJ1; 9 nucleotides line up with TRDD3. TCRdb leaves out the J gene; it was filled in here by matching the DNA to germline. The CDR3 has 21 amino acids. CDR1 is TSWWSYY and CDR2 is QGS in the germline V gene. In nucleotides, the CDR3 is TGTGCCCTTGGGGAACTGAGGCCTTATTGGGGGATATGGGAGTACACCGATAAACTCATCTTT. The encoded protein is CALGELRPYWGIWEYTDKLIF.

This clone occurred a few times. This DNA's translation differs at residue 7 from TCRdb's protein, which comes from a much larger clone; a read error is likely, and the protein shown is translated from the DNA. The chain couples TRDV1 to TRDJ2, with a tentative D call TRDD3 (5 bases). The J gene comes from matching the DNA to germline here; TCRdb lacks it. Trimming cost V 2 bases and J 3 bases, with 16 bases left between them. CDR1 is TSWWSYY and CDR2 is QGS in the germline V gene. The CDR3 has 17 residues. CDR3 amino acids: CALGEVILDPVTAQLFF. CDR3 bases: TGTGCTCTTGGGGAAGTAATACTGGATCCAGTGACAGCACAACTCTTCTTT.

Notes on this clone: With only one base between it and a far larger clone, this is likely a read error. This same CDR3 is encoded by further DNA sequences in the sample. The CDR3 DNA sequence: TGTGCTCTTGGGGTCCCTAACTGGGGGATACCCTCTGTCGGGTACACCGATAAACTCATCTTT. Amino acids: CALGVPNWGIPSVGYTDKLIF. V is TRDV1 and J is TRDJ1; 12 bases are shared with TRDD3. Trimming at V came to 4 bases and at J to 0 bases, leaving 18 bases not matched to a gene. Germline V lookup: CDR1 TSWWSYY, CDR2 QGS. The CDR3 runs to 21 residues.

Notes on this clone: TCRdb assigns this DNA the protein of a much larger clone, which departs from its translation at residue 12; this likely reflects a read error, and the protein shown comes from translating the DNA. The V gene is listed as TRDV1; no J gene was called; the table's D call of TRDD3 was not tested on the DNA. The CDR3 is 14 residues long. From germline, CDR1 is TSWWSYY and CDR2 QGS. CDR3: CALERTGGPDKPIF. CDR3 nucleotide sequence: TGTGCTCTTGAACGAACTGGGGGCCCTGATAAACCCATCTTT.

About this clone itself: A read error likely explains this, since a far larger clone differs by one base. This sample includes further DNA sequences coding for the same CDR3. Here the V gene is TRDV1, but the J gene went uncalled; the table assigns TRDD3, which was not confirmed against the DNA. CDR1 is TSWWSYY and CDR2 is QGS in the germline V gene. The CDR3 extends over 16 amino acids. Here the CDR3 DNA reads TGTGCTCTTGGGGAACTAAGCACCGGGACGGCCGATAAACTCATCTTC. Amino acid sequence: CALGELSTGTADKLIF.

This clone occurred a few times. One base separates it from a far larger clone, so it is likely a read error. The same CDR3 also results from other DNA sequences found in this sample. This rearrangement joins TRDV1 to TRDJ1, with TRDD3 as a possible D gene (6 bases). No J segment appears in TCRdb, so it was assigned here by matching the sequence to germline. This CDR3 has 19 amino acids. Germline loops: CDR1 TSWWSYY, CDR2 QGS. V lost 6 bases and J 2 bases, leaving 28 bases between the germline ends. The CDR3 is CALGAGGIPWILRTDKLIF. The CDR3 nucleotides are TGTGCTCTTGGAGCCGGAGGGATCCCGTGGATACTCCGAACCGATAAACTCATCTTT.

V gene TRDV1 combines with J gene TRDJ1, with 7 bases fitting TRDD2. Germline matching of the DNA provided the J gene here, since TCRdb leaves it blank. V dropped 0 bases and J dropped 0; count of bases not matched to a gene: 22. There are 22 residues in the CDR3. Germline V lookup: CDR1 TSWWSYY, CDR2 QGS. CDR3 loop: CALGELCVPTVSGWIYTDKLIF. The CDR3 nucleotides read TGTGCTCTTGGGGAACTATGTGTTCCTACAGTCTCGGGGTGGATTTACACCGATAAACTCATCTTT.